Sequencing of this T cell receptor (beta chain) was carried out in a study of regulatory T cells in long-lasting Graves disease. The study, taken as a whole, reports: Repertoires from persistent disease leaned toward TRBV28, TRBJ1-2 and TRBJ2-5.

This clonotype was picked up a small number of times. Its cognate antigen is unknown. Relying on iRepertoire HTBI primers and Arm-PCR of CDR3 regions, the team built TCR beta libraries. TCRdb analysed the multiplex PCR reads with MiXCR anew, one entry per CDR3 protein. In the table there are a few hundred thousand distinct CDR3 sequences, 15% of which are singletons. Time point defined: newly diagnosed GD, antithyroid drugs for less than 3 months. PBMCs provided the RNA from which the TCR library was made. The CDR3 covers 16 residues. The V gene end was trimmed by 1 base and the J gene end by 4 bases; junction bases not matched to a gene: 7. Germline lookup yields CDR1 MNHNS and CDR2 SASEGT. These data were likewise used in another study, on T cells in Graves' hyperthyroidism and ophthalmopathy.

The V and J genes are TRBV6-1 and TRBJ2-7; 10 nucleotides agree with TRBD2. The sequence was collected from a woman aged 40 to 49 with Graves disease. Sequencing used peripheral blood mononuclear cells (PBMCs), obtained at new diagnosis, from a patient treated with antithyroid drugs. CDR3: CASSEVLAGGPYEQYF. CDR3 bases: TGTGCCAGCAGTGAAGTTTTAGCGGGAGGTCCTTACGAGCAGTACTTC.